The rows below give T cell receptor beta chains drawn from one sample of a study of T cells in Graves' hyperthyroidism and ophthalmopathy. MiXCR, run by TCRdb on the multiplex PCR reads, gives a single entry per CDR3 protein. The sample lists some 700,000 distinct CDR3 sequences, roughly 17% seen once, with around a sixth in the top ten. The sequencing input was blood. The source of these receptors is a man aged 45-60 years with Graves' hyperthyroidism. Both conserved end residues are part of each CDR3. The D gene is left open where the match is weak. Size values are once, few and many counts, or a class for expanded clones, and some rows have none.

length	V	size	D	J	CDR3	DNA
15	TRBV19	few	-	TRBJ1-5	CASSIQGGSNQPQHF	TGTGCCAGTAGTATTCAGGGAGGTAGCAATCAGCCCCAGCATTTT
12	TRBV11-3	many	-	TRBJ2-4	CASSSDENIQYF	TGTGCCAGCAGCTCGGACGAGAACATTCAGTACTTC
14	TRBV6-2/TRBV6-3	few	-	TRBJ2-6	CASSVGFGANVLTF	TGTGCCAGCAGTGTAGGATTCGGGGCCAACGTCCTGACTTTC
15	TRBV28	many	TRBD1	TRBJ2-5	CASSRNVAGGETQYF	TGTGCCAGCAGCCGAAACGTGGCAGGGGGAGAGACCCAGTACTTC
18	TRBV10-3	-	-	TRBJ2-3	CAISESSLSRVSTDTQYF	TGTGCCATCAGTGAGTCGAGCCTCAGCCGAGTTAGCACAGATACGCAGTATTTT
15	TRBV7-6	-	-	TRBJ2-3	CASNPAGTAPDTQYF	TGTGCCAGCAACCCAGCGGGTACTGCCCCAGATACGCAGTATTTT
13	TRBV7-9	-	TRBD1	TRBJ2-7	CASSYKTGGEQYF	TGTGCCAGCAGCTATAAGACAGGGGGCGAGCAGTACTTC
13	TRBV2	-	-	TRBJ2-7	CASSPDSRNEQYF	TGTGCCAGCAGCCCAGACTCTAGGAACGAGCAGTACTTC
14	TRBV7-8	many	-	TRBJ1-4	CASSLGGANEKLFF	TGTGCCAGCAGCTTAGGGGGGGCGAATGAAAAACTGTTTTTT
16	TRBV5-1	many	TRBD2	TRBJ2-3	CASSLGASGNTDTQYF	TGCGCCAGCAGCTTGGGAGCTAGCGGAAACACAGATACGCAGTATTTT
15	TRBV3-1	-	-	TRBJ2-7	CASSPPLREPHEQYF	TGTGCCAGCAGCCCTCCCTTGCGGGAACCCCACGAGCAGTACTTC
13	TRBV29-1	many	-	TRBJ1-1	CSAATVLNTEAFF	TGCAGCGCTGCGACAGTACTGAACACTGAAGCTTTCTTT
15	TRBV5-1	few	TRBD2	TRBJ2-7	CASTDVSGRLREQYF	TGCGCCAGCACCGATGTAAGCGGGAGGCTACGCGAGCAGTACTTC
14	TRBV5-6	-	-	TRBJ1-3	CASMGFGAGNTIYF	TGTGCCAGCATGGGATTCGGGGCTGGAAACACCATATATTTT
17	TRBV12-3/TRBV12-4	many	-	TRBJ2-3	CASSLALYGASTDTQYF	TGTGCCAGCAGTTTAGCGCTGTATGGGGCTAGCACAGATACGCAGTATTTT
17	TRBV11-2	-	TRBD2	TRBJ2-1	CASSNPASGRFYNEQFF	TGTGCCAGCAGTAACCCCGCTAGCGGGAGGTTCTACAATGAGCAGTTCTTC
12	TRBV5-5	few	-	TRBJ2-5	CASSLAVAVKYF	TGTGCCAGCAGCTTGGCAGTTGCGGTGAAGTACTTC
17	TRBV5-1	-	TRBD2	TRBJ2-2	CASSLGKTSSNTGELFF	TGCGCCAGCAGCTTGGGGAAGACTAGCTCTAACACCGGGGAGCTGTTTTTT
15	TRBV28	many	TRBD2	TRBJ2-1	CAIEQREAGYNEQFF	TGTGCCATCGAACAGCGGGAGGCAGGGTACAATGAGCAGTTCTTC
15	TRBV9	few	TRBD1	TRBJ1-5	CASSRTGASSQPQHF	TGTGCCAGCAGCCGGACAGGGGCTAGCAGTCAGCCCCAGCATTTT
18	TRBV18	many	TRBD2	TRBJ2-1	CASSPPGLAGGPYNEQFF	TGTGCCAGCTCACCACCGGGACTAGCGGGAGGGCCCTACAATGAGCAGTTCTTC
11	TRBV2	many	-	TRBJ1-2	CASTTNYGYTF	TGTGCCAGCACTACGAACTATGGCTACACCTTC
16	TRBV10-1	-	-	TRBJ1-3	CASSETAAGSGNTIYF	TGCGCCAGCAGTGAGACAGCCGCCGGCTCTGGAAACACCATATATTTT
16	TRBV28	-	TRBD2	TRBJ2-3	CASSSQGAGGTDTQYF	TGTGCCAGCAGTTCCCAGGGAGCGGGAGGAACAGATACGCAGTATTTT
16	TRBV9	-	-	TRBJ2-7	CASSAASGTLTGEQYF	TGTGCCAGCAGCGCCGCATCCGGGACTCTAACGGGGGAGCAGTACTTC
14	TRBV12-3/TRBV12-4	many	TRBD1	TRBJ1-1	CASREQGWDTEAFF	TGTGCCAGCAGGGAACAGGGGTGGGACACTGAAGCTTTCTTT
13	TRBV12-3/TRBV12-4	many	TRBD2	TRBJ2-3	CASKGGSADTQYF	TGTGCCAGCAAGGGCGGGAGCGCAGATACGCAGTATTTT
14	TRBV18	many	-	TRBJ1-1	CASSPPAGNTEAFF	TGTGCCAGCTCACCACCGGCCGGAAACACTGAAGCTTTCTTT
14	TRBV6-1	-	-	TRBJ2-7	CASSGAGGSGEQYF	TGTGCCAGCAGTGGCGCTGGGGGATCTGGGGAGCAGTACTTC
15	TRBV6-1	-	-	TRBJ2-4	CASSSPPLAKNIQYF	TGTGCCAGCAGTTCCCCCCCCCTAGCCAAAAACATTCAGTACTTC
13	TRBV5-1	many	-	TRBJ2-2	CASSLGQTGELFF	TGCGCCAGCAGCTTGGGTCAGACCGGGGAGCTGTTTTTT
13	TRBV30	few	-	TRBJ2-1	CAWSVVEGPRQFF	TGTGCCTGGAGTGTCGTGGAGGGCCCCCGGCAGTTCTTC
15	TRBV2	many	-	TRBJ2-1	CASKEGDGSYNEQFF	TGTGCCAGCAAGGAAGGGGACGGCTCCTACAATGAGCAGTTCTTC
15	TRBV27	-	-	TRBJ2-7	CASSSRVGRSYEQYF	TGTGCCAGCAGTTCGAGAGTGGGCAGATCCTACGAGCAGTACTTC
12	TRBV7-6	many	-	TRBJ1-1	CASSPGTTEAFF	TGTGCCAGCAGCCCCGGCACTACTGAAGCTTTCTTT
16	TRBV7-9	-	TRBD2	TRBJ2-5	CASSSSGRAMGETQYF	TGTGCCAGCAGCTCTAGCGGGAGGGCCATGGGAGAGACCCAGTACTTC
15	TRBV19	many	-	TRBJ2-7	CASKGGGGPSYEQYF	TGTGCCAGTAAAGGAGGTGGGGGTCCCTCCTACGAGCAGTACTTC
15	TRBV7-8	few	-	TRBJ2-7	CASSLREGGSYEQYF	TGTGCCAGCAGCTTAAGGGAAGGGGGTTCCTACGAGCAGTACTTC
15	TRBV28	many	-	TRBJ2-7	CASSPRTQPAYEQYF	TGTGCCAGCAGTCCTCGGACGCAACCAGCCTACGAGCAGTACTTC
16	TRBV5-6	-	-	TRBJ1-5	CASSENQRGVNQPQHF	TGTGCCAGCAGCGAGAACCAGAGGGGAGTCAATCAGCCCCAGCATTTT
13	TRBV28	-	-	TRBJ1-2	CASSPQQGRGYTF	TGTGCCAGCAGTCCCCAACAGGGTCGGGGCTACACCTTC